These T cell receptor beta chains were read from a single sample in a study of blood T cells in healthy people across ages. Each CDR3 protein is one row after TCRdb ran MiXCR on the 5' RACE reads. Among roughly 800,000 distinct CDR3 sequences listed, 36% were seen once. The sequenced sample was blood. Receptors were obtained from a man aged 18 to 35 in good health. CDR3s include the opening cysteine and the closing phenylalanine or tryptophan. The D gene is left open where the match is weak. Clone size, where shown, is once, few, many, or a class for clones that have expanded.

.,TRBJ1-1,.,TRBV6-2/TRBV6-3,TGTGCCAGCATCGAGGGGGGTACCGGGAACACTGAAGCTTTCTTT,CASIEGGTGNTEAFF
.,TRBJ2-7,.,TRBV28,TGTGCCAGCAGGTGGAAAGGGGGGCAAGGGTACGAGCAGTACTTC,CASRWKGGQGYEQYF
many,TRBJ1-2,.,TRBV29-1,TGCAGCGTTGAAGAAGGTGGTAGGGCAGGGACCGGCTACACCTTC,CSVEEGGRAGTGYTF
.,TRBJ2-7,TRBD1,TRBV7-9,TGTGCCAGCACCCGAGGGGACAGCTACGAGCAGTACTTC,CASTRGDSYEQYF
few,TRBJ2-7,.,TRBV6-2/TRBV6-3,TGTGCCAGCTGGTCGTCTAACTCCTACGAGCAGTACTTC,CASWSSNSYEQYF
.,TRBJ2-3,TRBD2,TRBV10-3,TGTGCCATCAAGTCTAGCGGGGGGGCCCGGTCCCCAGATACGCAGTATTTT,CAIKSSGGARSPDTQYF
few,TRBJ1-2,.,TRBV24-1,TGTGCCACCAGTGATTTTAACAGTGACTACACCTTC,CATSDFNSDYTF
.,TRBJ1-1,.,TRBV5-1,TGCGCCAGCAGCTTGGATACAGACCCAAACACTGAAGCTTTCTTT,CASSLDTDPNTEAFF
few,TRBJ2-1,.,TRBV6-6,TGTGCCAGCAGTTACCCAGCCGGCCTCTACAATGAGCAGTTCTTC,CASSYPAGLYNEQFF
few,TRBJ2-3,TRBD1,TRBV2,TGTGCCACCAGCAGACAGGGTGGCCCAGATACGCAGTATTTT,CATSRQGGPDTQYF
.,TRBJ2-7,.,TRBV5-1,TGCGCCAGCAGCTTTATTGATGGAGACAGGTCCTACCGAGAGGACTACGAGCAGTACTTC,CASSFIDGDRSYREDYEQYF
.,TRBJ1-1,.,TRBV5-1,TGCGCCAGCAGCGTGCAGGGGTTAGCTGAAGCTTTCTTT,CASSVQGLAEAFF
few,TRBJ2-4,.,TRBV20-1,TGCAGTGCAGAAACCGGGAAAACAGACATTCAGTACTTC,CSAETGKTDIQYF
.,TRBJ2-1,TRBD2,TRBV2,TGTGCCAGCAGTGAAGCGTCCTGGCGGGGGGGGTACAATGAGCAGTTCTTC,CASSEASWRGGYNEQFF
many,TRBJ1-2,.,TRBV20-1,TGCAGTGCTAGAGACGGGGGCGGCTACACCTTC,CSARDGGGYTF
few,TRBJ2-7,.,TRBV4-3,TGCGCCAGCAGCCAAGATGGACGGGGGGCTCCCTACAATGAGCAGTACTTC,CASSQDGRGAPYNEQYF
few,TRBJ1-6,TRBD1,TRBV7-8,TGTGCCAGCAGCTTACTTTCCGACAGGGGTTATTCACCCCTCCACTTT,CASSLLSDRGYSPLHF
.,TRBJ1-3,.,TRBV15,TGTGCCGTCGGCAGCTCTGGAAACACCATATATTTT,CAVGSSGNTIYF
.,TRBJ1-4,.,TRBV28,TGTGCCAGCAGTTTTGGGGGTGGGACTAATGAAAAACTGTTTTTT,CASSFGGGTNEKLFF
many,TRBJ1-2,TRBD1,TRBV7-2,TGTGCCAGCAGCCGACAGGGAGACTATGGCTACACCTTC,CASSRQGDYGYTF
.,TRBJ1-3,.,TRBV4-1,TGCGCCAGCAGCCAAGATAGGTCCCCAGGGAACACCATATATTTT,CASSQDRSPGNTIYF
.,TRBJ2-3,TRBD2,TRBV12-3/TRBV12-4,TGTGCCAGCAGAGGACTAGTGGGGAGAGATACGCAATATTTT,CASRGLVGRDTQYF
.,TRBJ1-2,TRBD1,TRBV20-1,TGCAGTGCTAGACCGACAGGGGGCCTTGGCTATGGCTACACCTTC,CSARPTGGLGYGYTF
.,TRBJ2-3,.,TRBV3-1,TGTGCCAGCAGCCAAGAATTTACAGATCCAGATACGCAGTATTTT,CASSQEFTDPDTQYF
few,TRBJ2-5,TRBD2,TRBV6-6,TGTGCCAGCAGTTACTCCCCGCTAGCGGGGGGTTTGGAGACCCAGTACTTC,CASSYSPLAGGLETQYF
.,TRBJ1-1,.,TRBV12-3/TRBV12-4,TGTGCCAGCAGTTTCATGAGCGGGGGGAACACTGAAGCTTTCTTT,CASSFMSGGNTEAFF
.,TRBJ2-5,TRBD2,TRBV5-1,TGCGCCAGCAGCTACCAACTAGCGGGGCGAAACCAAGAGACCCAGTACTTC,CASSYQLAGRNQETQYF
.,TRBJ2-3,TRBD2,TRBV6-6,TGTGCCAGCAGTTACTCGATGGTAGCGGGGGCTGTAGATACGCAGTATTTT,CASSYSMVAGAVDTQYF
few,TRBJ1-2,TRBD1,TRBV4-3,TGCGCCAGCAGCTACGGGGGACAGCACTATGGCTACACCTTC,CASSYGGQHYGYTF
.,TRBJ2-3,.,TRBV5-1,TGCGCCAGCAGCCCGGGCAGTCAAGCAGATACGCAGTATTTT,CASSPGSQADTQYF
.,TRBJ1-5,.,TRBV5-1,TGCGCCAGCAGCTTGGACCCTTATTCCCCTGCACAGCCCCAGCATTTT,CASSLDPYSPAQPQHF
few,TRBJ1-2,.,TRBV6-2/TRBV6-3,TGTGCCAGCAGGAGGGAAGGGGCCGGTTCTGGCTACACCTTC,CASRREGAGSGYTF
.,TRBJ2-1,.,TRBV7-2,TGTGCCAGCACTGGGCGGGAGCAGTTCTTC,CASTGREQFF
.,TRBJ2-3,TRBD1,TRBV5-8,TGTGCCAGCAGCTTGGATATAGGACAGGGAAGAGATACGCAGTATTTT,CASSLDIGQGRDTQYF
.,TRBJ2-1,TRBD1,TRBV12-3/TRBV12-4,TGTGCCAGCAGTTTGGCGGACAGGGGCAATGAGCAGTTCTTC,CASSLADRGNEQFF
.,TRBJ2-7,.,TRBV6-2/TRBV6-3,TGTGCCAGCAGTTATAGTCGGGAGACCTACGAGCAGTACTTC,CASSYSRETYEQYF